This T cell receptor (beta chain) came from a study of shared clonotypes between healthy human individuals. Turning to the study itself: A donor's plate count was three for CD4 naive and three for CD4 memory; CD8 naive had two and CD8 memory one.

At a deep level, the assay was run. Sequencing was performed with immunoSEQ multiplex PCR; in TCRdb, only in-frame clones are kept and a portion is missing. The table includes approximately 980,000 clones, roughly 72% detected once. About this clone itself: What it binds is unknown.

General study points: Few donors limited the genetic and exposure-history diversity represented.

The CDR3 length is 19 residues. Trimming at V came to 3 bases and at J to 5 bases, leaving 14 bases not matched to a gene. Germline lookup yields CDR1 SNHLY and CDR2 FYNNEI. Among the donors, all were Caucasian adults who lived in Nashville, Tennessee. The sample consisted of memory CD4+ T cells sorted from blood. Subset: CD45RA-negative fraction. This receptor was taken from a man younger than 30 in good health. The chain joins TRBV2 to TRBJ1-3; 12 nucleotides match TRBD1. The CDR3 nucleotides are TGTGCCAGCAGTGAGTTTACCGGGACAGGGGGCGGAGGACGAAACACCATATATTTT. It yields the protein CASSEFTGTGGGGRNTIYF.